This TCR beta chain appears in the sequencing data of a study of shared clonotypes between healthy human individuals. The CDR3 loop spans 18 amino acids. Looked up from germline, CDR1 is MNHNS and CDR2 is SASEGT. Losses at the gene ends were 2 bases for V and 0 bases for J; bases not matched to a gene: 8. Of note for this clone: The antigen remains undetermined.

Adult donors, all healthy and HIV-negative, had no recent acute infections or vaccinations. General study results and limits: Of the naive CD4 clonotypes, about 5% were shared across a handful of donors.

Per the original methods: Quality scores were absent from the junction-only immunoSEQ sequences, so filtering differed. This table comes from immunoSEQ multiplex PCR, and its TCRdb copy is limited to in-frame clones, with some not included. V, J and clone size were drawn from that table, and D and trimming were deduced from the DNA. The table has more than 1,200,000 clones, 97% to 99% seen once. This chain links TRBV6-1 with TRBJ2-7, with TRBD1 identical over 12 bases. This TCR came from a man younger than 40 in good health. The sample comprised naive CD4+ T cells sorted from blood. The subset denotes: CD45RA+ positively selected. The DNA of the CDR3 is TGTGCCAGCAGTGAAAGAAGGGACAGGGGGCTTAGCTCCTACGAGCAGTACTTC. This codes for CASSERRDRGLSSYEQYF.